A selection of T cell receptor beta chains follows, all from one sample in a study of shared clonotypes between healthy human individuals. Profiled with immunoSEQ multiplex PCR; TCRdb holds only in-frame clones, not every one. The profile covers over a million clones, with 70% to 80% appearing a single time and approximately 0.5% taken by the ten largest. What was sequenced was memory CD4+ T cells from PBMCs. These TCRs come from a man between 18 and 35 years old in good health. Some clones in this sample may be carry-over from other donors' samples. Both conserved end residues are part of each CDR3. A D gene is named only where the DNA matches it firmly. Expanded clones are given a class, and other clones once, few, many or no size at all.

clone size,D gene,V gene,J gene,CDR3 DNA,CDR3 protein
few,.,TRBV30,TRBJ1-1,TGTGCCTGGAGACTCTCGGACAGGAACACTGAAGCTTTCTTT,CAWRLSDRNTEAFF
.,.,TRBV4-2,TRBJ1-5,TGTGCCAGCAGCCAAGATAGCACAATCGCTCAGCCCCAGCATTTT,CASSQDSTIAQPQHF
.,TRBD1,TRBV15,TRBJ2-1,TGTGCCACCAGCAGAGATAGGGGACAGGATGAGCAGTTCTTC,CATSRDRGQDEQFF
once,TRBD2,TRBV6-1,TRBJ2-5,TGTGCCAGCAGTGAAGCGCTAGGGGGACTAGGAGAGACCCAGTACTTC,CASSEALGGLGETQYF
.,.,TRBV9,TRBJ2-1,TGTGCCAGCAGCGTTGATATCCCCCCCAGGGGTGAGCAGTTCTTC,CASSVDIPPRGEQFF
.,.,TRBV7-9,TRBJ1-2,TGTGCGGAACAGGCGTCCTCTTATGGCTACACCTTC,CAEQASSYGYTF
.,.,TRBV7-5,TRBJ1-1,TGTGCTAGCAGCTCAAGCCGGGGACAGGGAGCTTTCTTT,CASSSSRGQGAFF
.,.,TRBV7-3,TRBJ2-2,TGTGCCAGCAGCTTAAGCCCCGGGGAGCTGTTTTTT,CASSLSPGELFF
.,TRBD1,TRBV7-9,TRBJ2-7,TGTGCCAGCAGCTCGCCGGGACAGGACCTCTACGAGCAGTACTTC,CASSSPGQDLYEQYF
.,TRBD1,TRBV7-2,TRBJ2-7,TGTGCCAGCAGTTACACCGGGACAGGGGGGAATTACGAGCAGTACTTC,CASSYTGTGGNYEQYF
.,TRBD2,TRBV10-3,TRBJ2-1,TGTGCCATCAGTGAGCGGGGACTAGCGGGAAACAATGAGCAGTTCTTC,CAISERGLAGNNEQFF
.,.,TRBV5-1,TRBJ2-2,TGCGCCAGCAGCTCGACGGGGGTAACCGGGGAGCTGTTTTTT,CASSSTGVTGELFF
.,.,TRBV7-9,TRBJ2-1,TGTGCCAGCAGCTTAGAGGTCCGCAATGAGCAGTTCTTC,CASSLEVRNEQFF
.,TRBD1,TRBV2,TRBJ1-4,TGTGCCAGCAGATCGGACAGGGCGGGAAAACTGTTTTTT,CASRSDRAGKLFF
.,TRBD1,TRBV4-1,TRBJ1-1,TGCGCCAGCAGCACAACCCCCAAAGACAGGGGGCGAGGTACTGAAGCTTTCTTT,CASSTTPKDRGRGTEAFF
.,TRBD1,TRBV7-7,TRBJ2-7,TGTGCCAGCAGCTGGGACAGGGACCACGAGCAGTACTTC,CASSWDRDHEQYF
.,.,TRBV18,TRBJ2-1,TGTGCCAGCTCACCGGCCGGGGGATCTGAGCAGTTCTTC,CASSPAGGSEQFF
.,.,TRBV1,TRBJ2-7,TGCACCAGCAGCCAATTTGGGGACGGTCCCTACGAGCAGTACTTC,CTSSQFGDGPYEQYF
.,.,TRBV28,TRBJ1-5,TGTGCCAGCAGTTGGCGGCGAGTAGATCCCCAGCATTTT,CASSWRRVDPQHF
.,TRBD1,TRBV7-8,TRBJ1-1,TGTGCCAGCAGCCGAAACAGGGGAACTGAAGCTTTCTTT,CASSRNRGTEAFF
.,.,TRBV27,TRBJ2-5,TGTGCCAGCAGTTTTTTCGACAGCCAAGAGACCCAGTACTTC,CASSFFDSQETQYF
.,TRBD2,TRBV11-2,TRBJ2-3,TGTGCCAGCAGCTACCTTGCGGGAGGAGTCACAGATACGCAGTATTTT,CASSYLAGGVTDTQYF
.,.,TRBV4-1,TRBJ1-6,TGCGCCAGCAGCCAAGATTTGACACCCCTCCACTTT,CASSQDLTPLHF
.,.,TRBV7-9,TRBJ1-2,TGTGCCAGCAGTTCACCCTACGGCTACACCTTC,CASSSPYGYTF
.,TRBD1,TRBV5-1,TRBJ2-5,TGCGCCAGCAGCATCGGGACAGGCCAAGAGACCCAGTACTTC,CASSIGTGQETQYF
.,TRBD1,TRBV7-9,TRBJ2-5,TGTGCCAGCAGGGCCCAGGGGGCGCAGGGAGAGACCCAGTACTTC,CASRAQGAQGETQYF
.,.,TRBV5-1,TRBJ2-1,TGCGCCAGCAGCTTGGCCGGTGGGAACTCCTACAATGAGCAGTTCTTC,CASSLAGGNSYNEQFF
.,.,TRBV9,TRBJ2-5,TGTGCCAGCAGCGTAGCTGTGGGCCAAGAGACCCAGTACTTC,CASSVAVGQETQYF
.,.,TRBV2,TRBJ2-1,TGTGCCAGCAGTTTGGGACGTTCCAATGAGCAGTTCTTC,CASSLGRSNEQFF
.,TRBD1,TRBV5-1,TRBJ1-1,TGCGCCAGCAGCTTAGGGGGCGGATACACTGAAGCTTTCTTT,CASSLGGGYTEAFF
.,.,TRBV6-1,TRBJ2-7,TGTGCCAGCAGTCTCCAGGGGCCCAGCTCCTACGAGCAGTACTTC,CASSLQGPSSYEQYF
.,.,TRBV6-5,TRBJ2-7,TGTGCCAGCAGTGCTGGGACCGGGCAGTACGAGCAGTACTTC,CASSAGTGQYEQYF
.,.,TRBV4-3,TRBJ1-2,TGCGCCAGCAGCCAAGGGCCCACAGAGCACTCAGAGGGCTACACCTTC,CASSQGPTEHSEGYTF
many,.,TRBV27,TRBJ1-5,TGTGCCAGCCGGACCGGCAATCAGCCCCAGCATTTT,CASRTGNQPQHF
few,.,TRBV6-6,TRBJ2-3,TGTGCCAGCATTGATAGGATTAGCACAGATACGCAGTATTTT,CASIDRISTDTQYF
once,TRBD1,TRBV18,TRBJ2-7,TGTGCCAGCTCACCATCAGGGACAGGAACCCCCTACGAGCAGTACTTC,CASSPSGTGTPYEQYF
many,.,TRBV20-1,TRBJ1-3,TGCAGTGCTCGAGCCGGAAACACCATATATTTT,CSARAGNTIYF
.,TRBD1,TRBV5-1,TRBJ2-2,TGCGCCAGCAGCTACGTGGACAGGACGAACACCGGGGAGCTGTTTTTT,CASSYVDRTNTGELFF
.,.,TRBV28,TRBJ1-2,TGTGCCAGCAGTTTAAGCCTGGGATTTAACTATGGCTACACCTTC,CASSLSLGFNYGYTF
.,.,TRBV11-3,TRBJ2-3,TGTGCCAGCAGCTCCCGGGAAGGGCAGGGCACAGATACGCAGTATTTT,CASSSREGQGTDTQYF
.,.,TRBV7-3,TRBJ2-6,TGTGCCAGCAGCTTAAGGGGACATCACCCCTCTGGGGCCAACGTCCTGACTTTC,CASSLRGHHPSGANVLTF
few,.,TRBV29-1,TRBJ1-2,TGCAGCGTTGAAGATGGCGCGTTTTCCGACACCTTC,CSVEDGAFSDTF
once,.,TRBV9,TRBJ2-1,TGTGCCAGCAGCGTAGATGAGGGAAAAAGTGGTTACATCTACAATGAGCAGTTCTTC,CASSVDEGKSGYIYNEQFF
.,.,TRBV7-8,TRBJ2-7,TGTGCCAGCAGCTTAGCTGAGGGGGCCTACGAGCAGTACTTC,CASSLAEGAYEQYF
.,.,TRBV6-1,TRBJ2-2,TGTGCCAGCGGAAGCCGAGGGGCGGTAAGGGAGCTGTTTTTT,CASGSRGAVRELFF
.,.,TRBV5-1,TRBJ1-2,TGCGCCAGCAGCTTGGAGGGTTATGGCTACACCTTC,CASSLEGYGYTF
.,TRBD1,TRBV6-6,TRBJ1-2,TGTGCCAGCAGTTACGGGGCGACAGGGTCGCCTGGCTACACCTTC,CASSYGATGSPGYTF
.,TRBD2,TRBV7-2,TRBJ2-5,TGTGCCAGCAGCATGGGACTAGCGGGCCAAGAGACCCAGTACTTC,CASSMGLAGQETQYF
.,.,TRBV28,TRBJ1-2,TGTGCCAGCAGTTTAAACAGGGCGGATGGCTACACCTTC,CASSLNRADGYTF
once,.,TRBV15,TRBJ1-1,TGTGCCACCAGCAGAGATAACAGAGCGAAGAACACTGAAGCTTTCTTT,CATSRDNRAKNTEAFF
.,TRBD1,TRBV5-1,TRBJ1-1,TGCGCCAGCAGCCGGACAGGGAACACTGAAGCTTTCTTT,CASSRTGNTEAFF
.,TRBD1,TRBV19,TRBJ2-2,TGTGCCAGTAACCCTGGGACAGTGAACACCGGGGAGCTGTTTTTT,CASNPGTVNTGELFF
once,.,TRBV27,TRBJ1-2,TGTGCCAGCAGTTCAGACTGGGGGGGCTACACCTTC,CASSSDWGGYTF
.,.,TRBV19,TRBJ2-7,TGTGCCAGTAGTATAGCAGGGGGGGCCTACGAGCAGTACTTC,CASSIAGGAYEQYF
.,.,TRBV7-6,TRBJ2-7,TGTGCCAGCAGCCCGGAGACAACCTCCTACGAGCAGTACTTC,CASSPETTSYEQYF
.,.,TRBV5-5,TRBJ1-1,TGTGCCAGCAGCCAATTCCAGGGGAAGAGCACTGAAGCTTTCTTT,CASSQFQGKSTEAFF
.,.,TRBV10-2,TRBJ2-5,TGCGCCAGCAGTGAGGCGGCAGCGGAGACCCAGTACTTC,CASSEAAAETQYF